This TCR beta chain stems from a study of cytomegalovirus exposure and HLA in healthy donors. Background on the study: Out of fewer than 400 genotyped donors, about 84% belonged to the Caucasian-associated ancestry cluster.

V shed 11 bases and J 1 base; nucleotides not matched to a gene: 2. The CDR3 loop spans 12 amino acids. Germline CDR1 and CDR2: MDHEN and SYDVKM. As regards this clone: No antigen is known for it.

PCR employed 60 Vbeta and 13 Jbeta primers. Profiled with immunoSEQ multiplex PCR; TCRdb holds only in-frame clones, not every one. Of 100,000 to 150,000 clones in the sample, approximately 10% were seen once. The study, taken as a whole, reports: Among TCR beta chains of equal frequency, HLA-associated ones were more clonally expanded in a later analysis.

This receptor was obtained from a young woman in good health and CMV-seropositive. Sample: PBMCs. V is TRBV28 and J is TRBJ2-3, with 8 bases lining up with TRBD1. CDR3 loop: CAEGQGTDTQYF. CDR3 nucleotide sequence: TGTGCCGAGGGACAGGGCACAGATACGCAGTATTTT.